Listed below are T cell receptor beta chains from one sample, sequenced in a study of T cells in Graves' hyperthyroidism and ophthalmopathy. TCRdb recomputed calls from the multiplex PCR reads with MiXCR, one row per CDR3 protein. The sample has about 400,000 distinct CDR3 sequences; just under 15% are singletons. Sequences were obtained from blood. Every receptor here comes from a woman aged 30 to 39 with Graves' hyperthyroidism. Each CDR3 is given with its conserved first and last residue. The D gene is left open where the match is weak. Expanded clones get a size class; other rows say once, few or many, or leave the size out.

length: 14
size: few
V: TRBV2
J: TRBJ2-3
D: -
CDR3: CASSVSEGTDTQYF
DNA: TGTGCCAGCAGCGTTAGCGAGGGCACAGATACGCAGTATTTT

length: 12
size: few
V: TRBV29-1
J: TRBJ1-2
D: -
CDR3: CSVPRRGNGYTF
DNA: TGCAGCGTTCCTAGGAGGGGGAATGGCTACACCTTC

length: 16
size: many
V: TRBV6-1
J: TRBJ2-3
D: TRBD1
CDR3: CASSKGPGQGTDTQYF
DNA: TGTGCCAGCAGTAAAGGACCGGGACAGGGAACAGATACGCAGTATTTT

length: 14
size: few
V: TRBV20-1
J: TRBJ1-6
D: -
CDR3: CSARETVTNSPLHF
DNA: TGCAGTGCTAGAGAGACAGTAACCAATTCACCCCTCCACTTT

length: 18
size: many
V: TRBV7-3
J: TRBJ2-1
D: TRBD2
CDR3: CASSLMSGRAIGDNEQFF
DNA: TGTGCCAGCAGCTTAATGAGCGGGAGGGCCATAGGGGACAATGAGCAGTTCTTC

length: 14
size: many
V: TRBV5-1
J: TRBJ2-5
D: TRBD1
CDR3: CASSRLGQGETQYF
DNA: TGCGCCAGCAGCCGTCTGGGACAGGGGGAGACCCAGTACTTC

length: 15
size: many
V: TRBV18
J: TRBJ2-2
D: -
CDR3: CASSPGTPNTGELFF
DNA: TGTGCCAGCTCCCCCGGGACACCGAACACCGGGGAGCTGTTTTTT

length: 18
size: few
V: TRBV20-1
J: TRBJ2-7
D: TRBD2
CDR3: CSARDWLAGGPNGYEQYF
DNA: TGCAGTGCTAGAGACTGGCTAGCGGGAGGTCCCAACGGCTACGAGCAGTACTTC

length: 14
size: many
V: TRBV28
J: TRBJ2-5
D: -
CDR3: CASSLGQRQETQYF
DNA: TGTGCCAGCAGTTTGGGACAACGGCAAGAGACCCAGTACTTC

length: 15
size: many
V: TRBV18
J: TRBJ2-2
D: TRBD2
CDR3: CASSPGTSNTGELFF
DNA: TGCGCCAGCAGTCCCGGGACTAGTAACACCGGGGAGCTGTTTTTT

length: 16
size: many
V: TRBV6-1
J: TRBJ2-5
D: -
CDR3: CASSGDAIDVSETQYF
DNA: TGTGCCAGCAGCGGCGACGCTATTGATGTCTCGGAGACCCAGTACTTC

length: 14
size: -
V: TRBV19
J: TRBJ2-3
D: TRBD1
CDR3: CASRNRGGQDTQYF
DNA: TGTGCCAGTAGGAACAGGGGTGGGCAAGATACGCAGTATTTT

length: 16
size: once
V: TRBV20-1
J: TRBJ2-5
D: -
CDR3: CSARATGGSRVETQYF
DNA: TGCAGTGCTAGAGCGACCGGTGGGAGCCGTGTGGAGACCCAGTACTTC

length: 15
size: -
V: TRBV5-1
J: TRBJ1-6
D: -
CDR3: CASSLDPGVDSPLHF
DNA: TGCGCCAGCAGCTTGGACCCGGGGGTGGATTCACCCCTCCACTTT

length: 13
size: many
V: TRBV2
J: TRBJ2-7
D: -
CDR3: CASSEASSYEQYF
DNA: TGTGCCAGCAGTGAAGCAAGCTCCTACGAGCAGTACTTC

length: 14
size: many
V: TRBV5-1
J: TRBJ2-2
D: -
CDR3: CASSPSGGVGELFF
DNA: TGCGCCAGCAGCCCTTCAGGTGGGGTCGGGGAGCTGTTTTTT

length: 17
size: few
V: TRBV10-3
J: TRBJ2-2
D: TRBD2
CDR3: CAIGPGLAGGNTGELFF
DNA: TGTGCCATCGGACCGGGACTAGCGGGAGGCAACACCGGGGAGCTGTTTTTT

length: 14
size: -
V: TRBV20-1
J: TRBJ2-7
D: TRBD2
CDR3: CSAPGLANIYEQYF
DNA: TGCAGTGCTCCTGGACTAGCGAACATTTACGAGCAGTACTTC

length: 16
size: many
V: TRBV2
J: TRBJ2-2
D: -
CDR3: CASSGTVYGRTGELFF
DNA: TGTGCCAGCAGTGGGACAGTTTACGGAAGGACCGGGGAGCTGTTTTTT